This T cell receptor beta chain was retrieved from a study of Tregs in tolerant kidney transplant recipients. Overall study results and limits: This study did not directly address biological reproducibility. Donor-specific Treg expansion exceeded global Treg expansion in tolerant patients, suggesting antigen drive. Few patients were studied, so findings need validation in larger groups.

The CDR3 is 12 amino acids. Trimming stripped 4 bases from V and 5 bases from J, with 6 bases between. The germline CDR1 and CDR2 sequences are LNHNV and YYDKDF (reference sequence). Details on this clone: Its target is unknown.

CD4+CD25+CD127- Tregs, CD4+CD25- non-Tregs, CD4 and CD8 cells were sorted. Repertoires were generated with immunoSEQ multiplex PCR, while TCRdb's copy carries only in-frame clones and drops some. The sample includes 85,000 to 100,000 clones, 80% to 95% of them seen just once. The V and J genes are TRBV15 and TRBJ2-1; D unclear. This clonotype was sampled from a human donor who received a combined kidney and bone marrow transplant. Sequences were derived from CD4+ T cells from blood, sampled before the transplant. CDR3 region: CATSTPNNEQFF. CDR3 DNA sequence: TGTGCCACCAGCACCCCTAACAATGAGCAGTTCTTC.